This T cell receptor beta chain was retrieved from a study of technical replicates of blood from a handful of donors. Libraries were prepared by immunoSEQ multiplex PCR; TCRdb keeps only in-frame clonotypes and omits some of them. The sample yields over 60,000 clones, 93% seen once. Germline-derived CDR1 and CDR2 are SGHRS and YFSETQ. CDR3 length: 15 residues. V dropped 0 bases and J dropped 8; count of bases not matched to a gene: 5. V and J are TRBV5-1 and TRBJ1-4; 9 bases are a match to TRBD1. Sequenced input: T cells isolated from PBMCs. This sequence was found in a human donor in good health. CDR3 DNA: TGCGCCAGCAGCTTGGAGGGACAGGGTGGCGAAAAACTGTTTTTT. Its translation: CASSLEGQGGEKLFF.